The rows below give T cell receptor beta chains drawn from one sample of a study of blood T cells in healthy people across ages. TCRdb independently ran MiXCR on the 5' RACE reads; one entry per CDR3 protein. Among about a million distinct CDR3 sequences listed, roughly two fifths were seen once. The sequencing input was blood. The receptors here all came from a man younger than 30 in good health. Each CDR3 is given with its conserved first and last residue. D genes are given only for firm matches. The listing skips clone size in some rows; elsewhere it reads once, few, many or a size class.

size	V	D	J	DNA	CDR3
-	TRBV4-3	-	TRBJ2-5	TGCGCCACCAGGGCGGAGGATGAGCAGTACTTC	CATRAEDEQYF
many	TRBV5-1	-	TRBJ2-7	TGCGCCAGCATGGGTGATGGTTCAGGGTACTACGAGCAGTACTTC	CASMGDGSGYYEQYF
few	TRBV9	-	TRBJ2-2	TGTGCCAGCAGCGTAGTAAGCACCGGGGAGCTGTTTTTT	CASSVVSTGELFF
-	TRBV4-2	-	TRBJ1-1	TGTGCCAGCGTCCCCCAGTGTGAAATCATGAACACTGAAGCTTTCTTT	CASVPQCEIMNTEAFF
-	TRBV20-1	-	TRBJ2-1	TGCAGTGCTAGAGATTCGAGACAGGTCGCTGAGCAGTTCTTC	CSARDSRQVAEQFF
-	TRBV4-3	TRBD1	TRBJ2-7	TGCGCCAGCAGCCAAGATATGGGGACAGGGCGGTACGAGCAGTACTTC	CASSQDMGTGRYEQYF
-	TRBV12-3/TRBV12-4	-	TRBJ2-5	TGTGCCAGCAGTTTAGCGAGACAGAGAGAGAGGGCCCAGTACTTC	CASSLARQRERAQYF
-	TRBV5-1	-	TRBJ2-1	TGCGCCAGCAGCTTGGCCAGGGGAAGCAATGAGCAGTTCTTC	CASSLARGSNEQFF
-	TRBV20-1	TRBD1	TRBJ2-7	TGCAGTGCTAGAGACCCACGACTTAATAGGACAGGGCAGAGCGAGCAGTACTTC	CSARDPRLNRTGQSEQYF
-	TRBV2	-	TRBJ1-2	TGTGCCAGCAGTGATTCTGGAGAAGGAGGCTACACCTTC	CASSDSGEGGYTF
many	TRBV5-1	TRBD1	TRBJ2-3	TGCGCCAGCAGCGCCGGACAGGGCGCAGATACGCAGTATTTT	CASSAGQGADTQYF
-	TRBV20-1	-	TRBJ2-1	TGCAGTGCTAGAGGACTAGAAGAGACCCAGTTCTTC	CSARGLEETQFF
-	TRBV20-1	-	TRBJ2-1	TGCAGTGCTGCACAACAGTCAGGCCACAATGAGCAGTTCTTC	CSAAQQSGHNEQFF
-	TRBV25-1	TRBD1	TRBJ2-5	TGTGCCAGCATCCAGGGGGACCAAGAGACCCAGTACTTC	CASIQGDQETQYF
few	TRBV28	-	TRBJ2-7	TGTGCCAGCAGGACCCTGGGCGGACGGAGCCACGAGCAGTACTTC	CASRTLGGRSHEQYF
few	TRBV7-9	-	TRBJ2-7	TGTGCCAGCAGCCCACGGGGAACTGAGTCCTACGAGCAGTACTTC	CASSPRGTESYEQYF
-	TRBV5-1	-	TRBJ1-1	TGCGCCAGCAGCGTGGCCGGCCCGGCTGAAGCTTTCTTT	CASSVAGPAEAFF
-	TRBV28	-	TRBJ2-1	TGTGCCGGCAGTCGGAACTGGGCCAATGAGCAGTTCTTC	CAGSRNWANEQFF
-	TRBV7-3	-	TRBJ2-3	TGTGCCAGCAGCTTATTGTCGTTGATCGGGGTTGGAGATACGCAGTATTTT	CASSLLSLIGVGDTQYF
-	TRBV7-9	-	TRBJ2-1	TGTGCCAGCAGCCCTCACCGTCCTTACAATGAGCAGTTCTTC	CASSPHRPYNEQFF
few	TRBV20-1	-	TRBJ1-5	TGCAGTGCCCCCCATAGCAATCAGCCCCAGCATTTT	CSAPHSNQPQHF
few	TRBV10-3	TRBD2	TRBJ2-5	TGTGCCATCAAAACGGGGGGACAAGAGACCCAGTACTTC	CAIKTGGQETQYF
-	TRBV12-3/TRBV12-4	-	TRBJ2-3	TGTGCCAGCAGTTTGTCTTCGTTCCCAGATACGCAGTATTTT	CASSLSSFPDTQYF
-	TRBV6-6	TRBD2	TRBJ2-5	TGTGCCTGCAGTTCCCCAGCGGGGGGGTACAATGAGCAGTACTTC	CACSSPAGGYNEQYF
-	TRBV7-6	TRBD1	TRBJ1-4	TGTGCCAGCAGCCCGACAGGGGGTGAAAAACTGTTTTTT	CASSPTGGEKLFF
-	TRBV7-9	-	TRBJ2-5	TGTGCCAGCAGCTTACCTACAGGGTCTGGGGAGACCCAGTACTTC	CASSLPTGSGETQYF
few	TRBV5-1	TRBD1	TRBJ2-3	TGCGCCAGCAGCACGGACAGGGAAACAGATACGCAGTATTTT	CASSTDRETDTQYF
-	TRBV6-6	-	TRBJ1-1	TGTGCCAGCAGTTACGTGGGCTGGGCTGAAGCTTTCTTT	CASSYVGWAEAFF
-	TRBV10-3	-	TRBJ1-1	TGTGCCATCAGGACGGGGGGCCTGCGGAGCACTGAAGCTTTCTTT	CAIRTGGLRSTEAFF
-	TRBV6-2/TRBV6-3	TRBD1	TRBJ2-1	TGTGCCAGCAGTTCCCCGGGACAGGGTCTATACAATGAGCAGTTCTTC	CASSSPGQGLYNEQFF
-	TRBV12-3/TRBV12-4	-	TRBJ1-1	TGTGCCAGCAGTTTAGCGATCTCCGAAGGTTACCGGGCGGCTGAAGCTTTCTTT	CASSLAISEGYRAAEAFF
few	TRBV2	-	TRBJ1-4	TGTGCCAGCACCGGGAACAGGGACGGTGAAAAACTGTTTTTT	CASTGNRDGEKLFF
-	TRBV20-1	TRBD1	TRBJ2-7	TGCAGTGCTAGTCTCCCGGGACAGGGATCCTACGAGCAGTACTTC	CSASLPGQGSYEQYF
-	TRBV18	TRBD1	TRBJ1-1	TGTGCCAGCTACCCGACAGGGGTGAACACTGAAGCTTTCTTT	CASYPTGVNTEAFF
few	TRBV2	-	TRBJ2-7	TGTGCCAGTTCTCGGACAGCTCCCTACGAGCAGTACTTC	CASSRTAPYEQYF
few	TRBV5-1	-	TRBJ2-1	TGCGCCAGCAGCTTACCAGGCGAGAACAATGAGCAGTTCTTC	CASSLPGENNEQFF
few	TRBV7-2	-	TRBJ1-2	TGTGCCAGCAGCCCTCAGGGAGAAACTAACTATGGCTACACTTTC	CASSPQGETNYGYTF
-	TRBV4-3	TRBD1	TRBJ1-4	TGCGCCAGCAGCCAAGACAGGGGGCCGGTTGAAAAACTGTTTTTT	CASSQDRGPVEKLFF
-	TRBV4-2	-	TRBJ2-1	TGTGCCAGCAGCCAGGCCGGCCGGAGGGTCGGCGATGAGCAGTTCTTC	CASSQAGRRVGDEQFF
few	TRBV5-6	-	TRBJ2-3	TGTGCCAGCAACAAACCTACCCAGGGATTTGCAGATACGCAGTATTTT	CASNKPTQGFADTQYF
few	TRBV2	TRBD1	TRBJ2-1	TGTGCCAGCAGTGAGTCCGGGACAGGGAACGATGAGCAGTTCTTC	CASSESGTGNDEQFF
few	TRBV12-3/TRBV12-4	-	TRBJ1-5	TGTGCCAGCACCACCGATCAGCCCCAGCATTTT	CASTTDQPQHF
few	TRBV5-1	-	TRBJ2-3	TGCGCCAGCAGCTTGAAGGGTTTTGGACCTAGCACAGATACGCAGTATTTT	CASSLKGFGPSTDTQYF
-	TRBV6-2/TRBV6-3	-	TRBJ1-2	TGTGCCAGCAGTTCACGTCCCTTCTATGGCTACACCTTC	CASSSRPFYGYTF
few	TRBV2	TRBD1	TRBJ1-2	TGTGCCAGCAGTGATAACCAGGGGGCCTCTGGCTACACCTTC	CASSDNQGASGYTF
-	TRBV9	-	TRBJ1-1	TGTGCCAGCAGCCCGACCCGGACTGAAGCTTTCTTT	CASSPTRTEAFF
many	TRBV29-1	-	TRBJ1-2	TGCAGCGTTGGGTACTTGGGGGCTCGGTATGGCTACACCTTC	CSVGYLGARYGYTF
-	TRBV12-3/TRBV12-4	-	TRBJ2-7	TGTGCCAGCAGTACCGGGCTCCCTTCTGGGGAGCAGTACTTC	CASSTGLPSGEQYF
once	TRBV3-1	-	TRBJ1-6	TGTGCCAGCAGCCAAGATCTCATATCACCCCTCCACTTT	CASSQDLISPLHF
few	TRBV28	-	TRBJ2-2	TGTGCCAGCAGTTTATACAGCACCGGGGAGCTGTTTTTT	CASSLYSTGELFF
few	TRBV12-3/TRBV12-4	-	TRBJ1-2	TGTGCCAGCACCTCGACTCGCAGGGCAAAAGGCTACACCTTC	CASTSTRRAKGYTF
-	TRBV3-1	-	TRBJ2-3	TGTGCCAGCAGCCAAGATATCCCCACAGATACGCAGTATTTT	CASSQDIPTDTQYF
-	TRBV7-2	TRBD1	TRBJ2-7	TGTGCCAGCAGCTCTACAGGGGGCCTCTACGAGCAGTACTTC	CASSSTGGLYEQYF
-	TRBV9	TRBD1	TRBJ2-1	TGTGCCAGCAGCGGGGGAGGACAGGGACCCTACAATGAGCAGTTCTTC	CASSGGGQGPYNEQFF
-	TRBV4-3	-	TRBJ1-6	TGCGCCAGCAGCCAAGATAAAACCAATAGAAATTCACCCCTCCACTTT	CASSQDKTNRNSPLHF
few	TRBV6-1	-	TRBJ1-2	TGTGCCAGCAGTGAATTGCAGGGGCTAGCTAACTATGGCTACACCTTC	CASSELQGLANYGYTF
-	TRBV4-3	-	TRBJ2-3	TGCGCCAGCAGCCAAGAGGATGCGCAGTATTTT	CASSQEDAQYF
-	TRBV28	-	TRBJ1-2	TGTGCCAGCAAAGCAGGTCTCCGGGGCTACACCTTC	CASKAGLRGYTF